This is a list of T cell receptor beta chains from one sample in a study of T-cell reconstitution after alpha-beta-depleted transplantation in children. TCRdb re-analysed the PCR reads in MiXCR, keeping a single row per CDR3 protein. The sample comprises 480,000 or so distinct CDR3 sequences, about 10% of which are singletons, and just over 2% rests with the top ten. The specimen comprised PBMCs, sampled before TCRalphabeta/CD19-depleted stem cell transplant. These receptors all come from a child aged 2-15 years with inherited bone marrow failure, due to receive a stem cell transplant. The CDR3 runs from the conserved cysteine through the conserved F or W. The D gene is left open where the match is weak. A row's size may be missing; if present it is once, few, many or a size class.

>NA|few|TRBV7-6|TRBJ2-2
CASSLVQGYTGELFF
TGTGCCAGCAGCTTAGTCCAGGGCTACACCGGGGAGCTGTTTTTT
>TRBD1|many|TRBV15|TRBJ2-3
CATSRRTGDRTDTQYF
TGTGCCACCAGCAGGCGTACAGGGGATCGAACAGATACGCAGTATTTT
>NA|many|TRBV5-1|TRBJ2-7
CASSPSRGASYEQYF
TGCGCCAGCAGCCCCTCGCGGGGTGCATCCTACGAGCAGTACTTC
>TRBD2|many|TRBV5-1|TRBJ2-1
CASSFISGGSYNEQFF
TGCGCCAGCAGCTTCATTAGCGGGGGATCCTACAATGAGCAGTTCTTC
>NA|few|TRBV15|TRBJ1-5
CATSATGGRGVLYSNQPQHF
TGTGCCACCAGCGCCACAGGAGGGAGGGGAGTACTCTATAGCAATCAGCCCCAGCATTTT
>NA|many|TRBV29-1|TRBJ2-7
CSVEVNLEQYF
TGCAGCGTTGAAGTGAACTTGGAGCAGTACTTC
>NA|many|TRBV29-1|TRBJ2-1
CSVVSHLNEQFF
TGCAGCGTTGTTTCTCATCTGAATGAGCAGTTCTTC
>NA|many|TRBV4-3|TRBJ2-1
CASSQGSSGEWSSYNEQFF
TGCGCCAGCAGCCAAGGCTCCTCGGGGGAATGGAGCTCCTACAATGAGCAGTTCTTC
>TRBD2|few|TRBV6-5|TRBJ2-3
CASSYHPGLAGGDTQYF
TGTGCCAGCAGTTACCACCCCGGACTAGCGGGAGGGGATACGCAGTATTTT
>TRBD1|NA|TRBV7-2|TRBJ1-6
CASSLGGDRGDGPLHF
TGTGCCAGCAGCTTAGGCGGGGACAGGGGAGATGGGCCCCTCCACTTT
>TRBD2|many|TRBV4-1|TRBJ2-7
CASSPGLAASDYEQYF
TGCGCCAGCAGCCCCGGACTAGCGGCTTCCGACTACGAGCAGTACTTC
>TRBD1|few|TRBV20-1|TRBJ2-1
CSARQGALWGSYNEQFF
TGCAGTGCTAGGCAGGGGGCTTTATGGGGCTCCTACAATGAGCAGTTCTTC
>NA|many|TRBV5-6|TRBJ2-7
CASSFWVADIYEQYF
TGTGCCAGCAGCTTTTGGGTAGCGGACATCTACGAGCAGTACTTC
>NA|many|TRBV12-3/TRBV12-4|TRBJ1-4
CASSYWGEEKLFF
TGTGCCAGCAGTTACTGGGGCGAGGAAAAACTGTTTTTT
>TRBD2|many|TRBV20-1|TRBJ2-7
CSAPGTSKYEQYF
TGCAGTGCCCCCGGGACTAGTAAGTACGAGCAGTACTTC
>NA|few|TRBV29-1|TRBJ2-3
CSVEGLWALNADTQYF
TGCAGCGTTGAAGGGCTTTGGGCCCTGAACGCAGATACGCAGTATTTT
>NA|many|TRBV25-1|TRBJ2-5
CASRSSSTQETQYF
TGTGCCAGCAGGAGCTCGTCTACCCAAGAGACCCAGTACTTC
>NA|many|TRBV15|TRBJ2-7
CATSTDSRDKRDSYEQYF
TGTGCCACCAGCACAGACTCCCGGGACAAGAGGGACTCCTACGAGCAGTACTTC
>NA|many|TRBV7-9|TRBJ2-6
CASSPLGSSGANVLTF
TGTGCCAGCAGCCCCCTGGGTTCCTCTGGGGCCAACGTCCTGACTTTC
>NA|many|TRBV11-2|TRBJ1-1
CASSSLRGTTEAFF
TGTGCCAGCAGCTCCCTACGAGGGACCACTGAAGCTTTCTTT
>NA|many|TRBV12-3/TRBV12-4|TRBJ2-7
CASSLAPGHYEQYF
TGTGCCAGCAGTTTAGCGCCGGGGCATTACGAGCAGTACTTC
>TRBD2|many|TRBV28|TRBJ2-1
CASSLWGYSGSDNEQFF
TGTGCCAGCAGTTTATGGGGGTACAGCGGGAGTGATAATGAGCAGTTCTTC
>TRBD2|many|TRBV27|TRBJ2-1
CASSPESGKQFF
TGTGCCAGCAGTCCGGAGAGCGGGAAACAGTTCTTC
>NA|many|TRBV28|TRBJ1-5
CASRLQGSPQHF
TGTGCCAGCAGGCTACAGGGTTCGCCCCAGCATTTT
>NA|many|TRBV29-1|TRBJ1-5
CSVEGGLGQPQHF
TGCAGCGTTGAAGGGGGTCTGGGGCAGCCCCAGCATTTT
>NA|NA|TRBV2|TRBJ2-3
CASSELPGLGRATQYF
TGTGCCAGCAGTGAATTACCAGGTTTGGGAAGGGCTACGCAGTATTTT
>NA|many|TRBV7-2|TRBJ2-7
CASSLAGKSYEQYF
TGTGCCAGCAGCTTAGCAGGGAAGTCCTACGAGCAGTACTTC
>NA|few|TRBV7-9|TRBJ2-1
CASSQGTPAYNEQFF
TGTGCCAGCAGCCAGGGGACACCCGCCTACAATGAGCAGTTCTTC
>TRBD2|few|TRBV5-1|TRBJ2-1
CATQPGTSGRGYVDNEQFF
TGCGCCACCCAACCCGGGACTAGCGGGAGGGGGTATGTGGACAATGAGCAGTTCTTC
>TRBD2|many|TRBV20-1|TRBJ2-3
CRVREGGSDTQYF
TGCAGGGTCCGGGAGGGGGGTTCAGATACGCAGTATTTT
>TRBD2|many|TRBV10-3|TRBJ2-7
CAIKVTSGTYEQYF
TGTGCCATCAAAGTGACTAGCGGAACCTACGAGCAGTACTTC
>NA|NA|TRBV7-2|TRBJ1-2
CASSSPVGEYGYTF
TGTGCCAGCAGCTCGCCGGTCGGGGAATATGGCTACACCTTC
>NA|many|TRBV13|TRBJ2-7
CASSPLPSYEQYF
TGTGCCAGCAGCCCCCTCCCCTCCTACGAGCAGTACTTC
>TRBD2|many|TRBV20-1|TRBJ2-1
CSARGLAGVREQFF
TGCAGTGCTAGGGGGCTAGCGGGAGTTCGTGAGCAGTTCTTC
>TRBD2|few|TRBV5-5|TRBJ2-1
CASRYAGGRNNEQFF
TGTGCCAGTCGTTACGCGGGAGGGAGAAACAATGAGCAGTTCTTC
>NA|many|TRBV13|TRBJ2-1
CASSSVAGSEQFF
TGTGCCAGCAGCTCGGTAGCCGGTAGTGAGCAGTTCTTC
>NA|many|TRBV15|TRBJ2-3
CATSRVFYEADTQYF
TGTGCCACCAGCAGAGTCTTTTACGAGGCAGATACGCAGTATTTT
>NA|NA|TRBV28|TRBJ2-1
CASSDSAYNEQFF
TGTGCCAGCAGCGACAGCGCCTACAATGAGCAGTTCTTC
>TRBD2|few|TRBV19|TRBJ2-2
CASDLAGGPGELFF
TGTGCCAGCGACCTAGCGGGAGGGCCGGGGGAGCTGTTTTTT
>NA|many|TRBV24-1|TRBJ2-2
CATSDTPAGELFF
TGTGCCACCAGTGATACTCCCGCCGGGGAGCTGTTTTTT
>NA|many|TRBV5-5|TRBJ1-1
CASSFQPMVTEAFF
TGTGCCAGCAGCTTTCAACCTATGGTCACTGAAGCTTTCTTT
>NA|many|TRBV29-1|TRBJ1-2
CSAGREEGGYTF
TGCAGCGCCGGCCGGGAGGAAGGAGGCTACACCTTC
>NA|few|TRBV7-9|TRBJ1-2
CASSWSGGLNYGYTF
TGTGCCAGCAGCTGGTCGGGGGGTCTTAACTATGGCTACACCTTC
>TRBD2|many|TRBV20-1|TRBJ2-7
CSARGLGTTSYEQYF
TGCAGTGCTAGAGGGTTGGGGACTACATCCTACGAGCAGTACTTC
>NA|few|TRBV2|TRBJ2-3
CASSPTRDLTSTDTQYF
TGTGCGAGCAGTCCCACGCGGGACCTAACCTCCACAGATACGCAGTATTTT